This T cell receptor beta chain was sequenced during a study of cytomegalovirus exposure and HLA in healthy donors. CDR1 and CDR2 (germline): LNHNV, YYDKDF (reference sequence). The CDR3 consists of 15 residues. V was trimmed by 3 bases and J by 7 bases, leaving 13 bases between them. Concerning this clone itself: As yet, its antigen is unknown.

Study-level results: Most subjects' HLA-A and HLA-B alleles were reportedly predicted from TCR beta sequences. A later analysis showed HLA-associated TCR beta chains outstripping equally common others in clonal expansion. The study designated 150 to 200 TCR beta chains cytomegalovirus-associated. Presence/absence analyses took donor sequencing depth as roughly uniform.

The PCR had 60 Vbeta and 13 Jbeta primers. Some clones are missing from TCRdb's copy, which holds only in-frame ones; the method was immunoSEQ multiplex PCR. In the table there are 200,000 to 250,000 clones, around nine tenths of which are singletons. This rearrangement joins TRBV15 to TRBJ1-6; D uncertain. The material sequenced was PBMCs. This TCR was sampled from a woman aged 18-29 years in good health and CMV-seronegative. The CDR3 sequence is CATSSALTINSPLHF. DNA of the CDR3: TGTGCCACCAGCAGTGCCCTAACGATCAATTCACCCCTCCACTTT.